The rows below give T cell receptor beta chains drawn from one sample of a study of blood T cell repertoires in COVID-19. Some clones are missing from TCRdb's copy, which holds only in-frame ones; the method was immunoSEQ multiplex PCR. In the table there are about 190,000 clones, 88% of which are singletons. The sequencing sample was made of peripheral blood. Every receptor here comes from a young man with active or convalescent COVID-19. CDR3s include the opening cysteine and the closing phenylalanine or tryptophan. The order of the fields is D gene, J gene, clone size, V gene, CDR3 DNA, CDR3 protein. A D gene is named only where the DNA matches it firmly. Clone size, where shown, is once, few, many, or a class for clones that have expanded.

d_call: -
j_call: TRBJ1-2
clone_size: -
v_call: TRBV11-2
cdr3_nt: TGTGCCAGCAGCTTAGGTCCAGGATGGGCTGGCTACACCTTC
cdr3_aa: CASSLGPGWAGYTF

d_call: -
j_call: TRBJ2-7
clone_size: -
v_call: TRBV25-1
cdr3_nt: TGTGCCAGCAGTGGAAACAGCTACGAGCAGTACTTC
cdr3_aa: CASSGNSYEQYF

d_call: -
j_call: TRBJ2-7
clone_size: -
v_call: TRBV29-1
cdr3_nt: TGCAGCGTTGAGGGGCCATTAAACTACGAGCAGTACTTC
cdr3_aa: CSVEGPLNYEQYF

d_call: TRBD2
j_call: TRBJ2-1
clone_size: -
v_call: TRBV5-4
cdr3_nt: TGTGCCAGCAGCCTAGGACTAGCGGGAGGGATGAATGAGCAGTTCTTC
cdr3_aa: CASSLGLAGGMNEQFF

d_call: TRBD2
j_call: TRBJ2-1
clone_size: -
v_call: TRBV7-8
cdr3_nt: TGTGCCAGCAGCCTTAGAGCGGGAGCCAGCTACAATGAGCAGTTCTTC
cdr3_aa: CASSLRAGASYNEQFF

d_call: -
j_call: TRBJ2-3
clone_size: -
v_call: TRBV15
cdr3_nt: TGTGCCACCAGCAGTTCATTTACAGATACGCAGTATTTT
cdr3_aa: CATSSSFTDTQYF

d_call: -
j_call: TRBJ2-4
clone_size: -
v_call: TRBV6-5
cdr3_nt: TGTGCCAGCAGTCGTTCAGACCCAGGATCCATTCAGTACTTC
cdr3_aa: CASSRSDPGSIQYF

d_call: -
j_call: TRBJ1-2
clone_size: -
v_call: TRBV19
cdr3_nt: TGTGCCAGTAGTACCAGGGCTGGCTATGGCTACACCTTC
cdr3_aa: CASSTRAGYGYTF

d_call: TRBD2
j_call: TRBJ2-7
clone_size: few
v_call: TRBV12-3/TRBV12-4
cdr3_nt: TGTGCCAGCAGCCCGACTAGCGCCTACGAGCAGTACTTC
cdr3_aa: CASSPTSAYEQYF

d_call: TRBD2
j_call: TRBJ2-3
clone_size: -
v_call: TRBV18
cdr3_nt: TGTGCCAGCTCATCCGGACTAGCGAGTGACACAGATACGCAGTATTTT
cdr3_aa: CASSSGLASDTDTQYF

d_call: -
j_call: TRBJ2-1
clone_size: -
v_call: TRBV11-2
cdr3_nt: TGTGCCAGCAGCTTATCGGGACTGGGGCAGTTCTTC
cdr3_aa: CASSLSGLGQFF

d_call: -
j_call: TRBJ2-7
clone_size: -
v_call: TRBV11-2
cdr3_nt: TGTGCCAGCAGCCCCGGGCCCCACGGGGACGAGCAGTACTTC
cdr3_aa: CASSPGPHGDEQYF

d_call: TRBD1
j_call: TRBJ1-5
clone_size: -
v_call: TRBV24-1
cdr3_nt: TGTGCCACCAGTGATTTGCTCAGGGGGTGTCAGCCCCAGCATTTT
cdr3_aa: CATSDLLRGCQPQHF

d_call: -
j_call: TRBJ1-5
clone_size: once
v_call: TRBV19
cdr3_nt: TGTGCCAGTAGTTTGAGCAAAGGGGTGAAGAATCAGCCCCAGCATTTT
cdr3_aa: CASSLSKGVKNQPQHF

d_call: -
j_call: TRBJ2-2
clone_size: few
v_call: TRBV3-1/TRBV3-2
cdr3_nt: TGTGCCAGCAGTCGGTTCACGAACACCGGGGAGCTGTTTTTT
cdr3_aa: CASSRFTNTGELFF

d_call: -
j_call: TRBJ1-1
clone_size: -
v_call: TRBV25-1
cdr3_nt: TGTGCCAGCAGTGACAGGTTGAACACTGAAGCTTTCTTT
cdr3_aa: CASSDRLNTEAFF

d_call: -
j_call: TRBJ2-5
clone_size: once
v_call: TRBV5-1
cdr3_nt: TGCGCCAGCAGCTTGTCCGGGGGGCTGGAGACCCAGTACTTC
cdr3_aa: CASSLSGGLETQYF

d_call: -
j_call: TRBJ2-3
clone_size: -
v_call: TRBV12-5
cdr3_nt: TGTGCTAGTGGATCAGGGGAGAGTGGTTTTGATACGCAGTATTTT
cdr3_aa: CASGSGESGFDTQYF